This TCR beta chain was recovered during a study of shared clonotypes between healthy human individuals. Germline CDR1 is MNHEY and CDR2 is SMNVEV (reference sequence). The CDR3 contains 15 residues. V lost 3 bases, J lost 0 bases, and 12 bases lay in between. Overall study findings and caveats: Represented diversity, genetic and exposure-history alike, was limited by few donors. Depth was large, yet rarefaction showed that sorted-subset sequencing was incomplete.

About this clone itself: The target antigen is unknown.

Clones were sequenced by immunoSEQ multiplex PCR, and TCRdb holds only the in-frame ones, with some missing. The sample lists some 2.1 million clones; about 95% were seen once. Naive CD8 isolation took CD45RO-negative cells positively selected for CCR7 and excluded terminally differentiated effector memory CD45RA+ cells. The chain joins TRBV27 to TRBJ2-7; D uncertain. The sequenced material came from naive CD8+ T cells sorted from blood. The receptor's source is a man younger than 35 in good health. CDR3 residues: CASSFPTTGSYEQYF. As DNA, the CDR3 is TGTGCCAGCAGTTTCCCGACAACTGGCTCCTACGAGCAGTACTTC.